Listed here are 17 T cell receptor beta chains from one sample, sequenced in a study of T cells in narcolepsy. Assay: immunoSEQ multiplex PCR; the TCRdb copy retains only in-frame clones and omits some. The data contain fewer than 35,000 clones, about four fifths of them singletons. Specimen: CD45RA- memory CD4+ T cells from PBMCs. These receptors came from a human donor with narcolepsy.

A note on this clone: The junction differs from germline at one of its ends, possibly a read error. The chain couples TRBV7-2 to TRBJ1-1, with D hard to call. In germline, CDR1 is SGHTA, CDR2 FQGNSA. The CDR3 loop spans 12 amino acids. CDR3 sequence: CASSPSRWQEQF. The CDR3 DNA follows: TGTGCCAGCAGCCCCAGCAGGTGGCAGGAGCAATTT. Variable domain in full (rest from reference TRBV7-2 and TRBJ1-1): GAGVSQSPSNKVTEKGKDVELRCDPISGHTALYWYRQSLGQGLEFLIYFQGNSAPDKSGLPSDRFSAERTGGSVSTLTIQRTQQEDSAVYLCASSPSRWQEQFGQGTRLTVV.

Here the CDR3 DNA reads TGTGCCAGCAGTTTAGGAAGGGGACTAGGGACACTAGGAGAGACCCAGTACTTC. Translated, it gives CASSLGRGLGTLGETQYF. This rearrangement joins TRBV28 to TRBJ2-5; 8 bases are shared with TRBD2. The CDR3 is made up of 18 amino acids. The trim removed 2 bases at V and 4 bases at J, leaving 15 bases unmatched. Germline V gene lookup returns CDR1 MDHEN and CDR2 SYDVKM.

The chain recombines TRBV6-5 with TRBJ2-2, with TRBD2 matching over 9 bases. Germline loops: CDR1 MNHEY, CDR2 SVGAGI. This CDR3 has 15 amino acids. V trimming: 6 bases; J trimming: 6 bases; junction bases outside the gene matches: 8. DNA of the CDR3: TGTGCCAGCAGCGTAGCGGGAGATTTCCCCGGGGAGCTGTTTTTT. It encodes CASSVAGDFPGELFF.

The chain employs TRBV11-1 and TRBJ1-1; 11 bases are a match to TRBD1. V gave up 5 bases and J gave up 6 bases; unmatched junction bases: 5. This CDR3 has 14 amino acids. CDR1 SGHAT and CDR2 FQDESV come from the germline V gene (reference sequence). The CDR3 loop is CASSPRDRGAEAFF. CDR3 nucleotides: TGTGCCAGCAGCCCCCGGGACAGGGGGGCTGAAGCTTTCTTT.

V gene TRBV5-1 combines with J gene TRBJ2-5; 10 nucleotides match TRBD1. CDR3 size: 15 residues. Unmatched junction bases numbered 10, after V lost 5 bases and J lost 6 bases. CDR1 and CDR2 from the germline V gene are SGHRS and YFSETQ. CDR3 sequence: CASSSHGTGEQTQYF. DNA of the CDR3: TGCGCCAGCAGTTCGCACGGGACAGGGGAGCAGACCCAGTACTTC.

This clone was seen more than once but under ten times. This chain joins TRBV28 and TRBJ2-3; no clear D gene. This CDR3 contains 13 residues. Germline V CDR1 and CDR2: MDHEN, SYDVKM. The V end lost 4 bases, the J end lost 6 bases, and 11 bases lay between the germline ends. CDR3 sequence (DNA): TGTGCCAGCAGTTCAATGGTTGTGGATACGCAGTATTTT. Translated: CASSSMVVDTQYF.

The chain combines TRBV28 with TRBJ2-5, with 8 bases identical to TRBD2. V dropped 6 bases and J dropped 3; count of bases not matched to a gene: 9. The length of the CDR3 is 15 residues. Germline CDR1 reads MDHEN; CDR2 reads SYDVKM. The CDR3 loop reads CASSQFRGGEETQYF. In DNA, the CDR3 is TGTGCCAGCAGCCAATTTCGGGGGGGCGAAGAGACCCAGTACTTC.

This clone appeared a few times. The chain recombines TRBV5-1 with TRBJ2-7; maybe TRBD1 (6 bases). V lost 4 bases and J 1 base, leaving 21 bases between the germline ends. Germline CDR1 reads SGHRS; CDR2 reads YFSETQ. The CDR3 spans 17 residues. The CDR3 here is CASSNAHRVSMSYEQYF. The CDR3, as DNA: TGCGCCAGCAGCAATGCCCACAGGGTCTCCATGTCCTACGAGCAGTACTTC.

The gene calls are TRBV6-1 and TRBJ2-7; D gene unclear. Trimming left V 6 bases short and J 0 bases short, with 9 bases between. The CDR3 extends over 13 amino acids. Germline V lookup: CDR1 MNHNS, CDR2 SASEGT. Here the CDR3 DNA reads TGTGCCAGCAGCGTGACTGTCTCCTACGAGCAGTACTTC. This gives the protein CASSVTVSYEQYF.

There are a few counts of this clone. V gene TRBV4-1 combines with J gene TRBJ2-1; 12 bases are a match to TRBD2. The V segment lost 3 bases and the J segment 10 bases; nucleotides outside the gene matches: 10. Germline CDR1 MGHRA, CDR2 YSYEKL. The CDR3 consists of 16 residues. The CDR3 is CASSQTSGSVRAEQFF. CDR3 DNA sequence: TGCGCCAGCAGCCAGACTAGCGGGAGTGTCCGGGCGGAGCAGTTCTTC.

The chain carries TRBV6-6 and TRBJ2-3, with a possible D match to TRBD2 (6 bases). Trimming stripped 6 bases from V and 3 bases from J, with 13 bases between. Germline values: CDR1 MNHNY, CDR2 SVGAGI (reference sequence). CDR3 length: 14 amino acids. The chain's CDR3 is CASRARSGTDTQYF. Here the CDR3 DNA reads TGTGCCAGCAGGGCCCGTAGCGGAACAGATACGCAGTATTTT.

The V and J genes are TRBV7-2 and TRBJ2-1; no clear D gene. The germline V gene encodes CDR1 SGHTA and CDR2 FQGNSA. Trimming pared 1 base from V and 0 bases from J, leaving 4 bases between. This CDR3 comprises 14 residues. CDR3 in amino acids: CASSLDGSYNEQFF. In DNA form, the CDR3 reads TGTGCCAGCAGCTTAGACGGCTCCTACAATGAGCAGTTCTTC.

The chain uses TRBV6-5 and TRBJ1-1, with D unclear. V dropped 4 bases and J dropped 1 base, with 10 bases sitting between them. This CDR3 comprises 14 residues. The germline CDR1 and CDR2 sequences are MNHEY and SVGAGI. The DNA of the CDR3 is TGTGCCAGCAGTTCGGACCTTTGGAACACTGAAGCTTTCTTT. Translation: CASSSDLWNTEAFF.

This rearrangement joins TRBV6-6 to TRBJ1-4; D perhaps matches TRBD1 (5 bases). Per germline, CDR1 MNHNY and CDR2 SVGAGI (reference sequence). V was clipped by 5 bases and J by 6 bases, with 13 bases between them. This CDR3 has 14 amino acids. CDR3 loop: CASSHRWLYEKLFF. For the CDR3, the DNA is TGTGCCAGCAGTCACAGGTGGCTTTATGAAAAACTGTTTTTT.

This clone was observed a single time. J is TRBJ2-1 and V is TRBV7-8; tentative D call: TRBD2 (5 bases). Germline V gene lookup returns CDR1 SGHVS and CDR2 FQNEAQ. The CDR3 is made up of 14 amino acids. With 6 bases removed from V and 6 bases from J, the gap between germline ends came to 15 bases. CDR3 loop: CASSSRRTSNEQFF. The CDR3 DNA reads TGTGCCAGCAGTTCAAGACGCACTAGCAATGAGCAGTTCTTC. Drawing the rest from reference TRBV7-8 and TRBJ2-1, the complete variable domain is GAGVSQSPRYKVAKRGQDVALRCDPISGHVSLFWYQQALGQGPEFLTYFQNEAQLDKSGLPSDRFFAERPEGSVSTLKIQRTQQEDSAVYLCASSSRRTSNEQFFGPGTRLTVL.

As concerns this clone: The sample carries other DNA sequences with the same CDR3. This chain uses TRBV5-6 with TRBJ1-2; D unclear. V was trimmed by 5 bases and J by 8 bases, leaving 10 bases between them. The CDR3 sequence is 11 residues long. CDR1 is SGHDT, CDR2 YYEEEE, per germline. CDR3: CASSRTGGYTF. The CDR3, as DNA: TGTGCCAGCAGTCGAACTGGGGGCTACACCTTC.

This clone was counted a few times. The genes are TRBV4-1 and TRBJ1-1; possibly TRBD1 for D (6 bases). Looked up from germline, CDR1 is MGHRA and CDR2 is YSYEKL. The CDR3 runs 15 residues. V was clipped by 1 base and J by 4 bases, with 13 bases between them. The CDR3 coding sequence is TGCGCCAGCAGCCAAGTCGGGGGGCTGGGCACTGAAGCTTTCTTT. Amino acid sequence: CASSQVGGLGTEAFF.